Presented here are 28 T cell receptor beta chains from one specimen sequenced in a study of shared clonotypes between healthy human individuals. Produced via immunoSEQ multiplex PCR; TCRdb's table is partial and in-frame only. The sample yields some 2,400,000 clones, approximately 94% seen once. Input material: naive CD4+ T cells sorted from blood. The subset here: CD45RA+ positively selected. The receptors shown here come from a man aged 18 to 30 in good health.

This chain joins TRBV10-1 and TRBJ2-1, with D tentatively TRBD1 (6 bases). The CDR3 contains 15 residues. Between the trimmed V and J ends, which lost 6 bases and 0 bases, there was a span of 12 bases. Germline V gene data show CDR1 as WNHNN and CDR2 as SYGVQD (reference sequence). CDR3 sequence reads: CASSPTGISYNEQFF. CDR3 DNA: TGCGCCAGCAGCCCAACAGGGATCTCCTACAATGAGCAGTTCTTC.

As regards this clone: The junction departs from the called germline gene at one end, perhaps through a read error. The rearrangement uses TRBV6-1 and TRBJ1-4, with 7 bases identical to TRBD1. CDR1 and CDR2 from the germline V gene are MNHNS and SASEGT. The CDR3 is made up of 15 amino acids. The CDR3 here is CASSVHDAISQDRLF. Written as DNA, the CDR3 is TGTGCCAGCAGTGTTCACGATGCTATTAGCCAGGACAGGTTATTT.

The chain carries TRBV9 and TRBJ2-3; D is unresolved. Trimming pared 0 bases from V and 0 bases from J, leaving 8 bases between. CDR1 SGDLS and CDR2 YYNGEE come from the germline V gene. The CDR3 sequence is 15 residues long. CDR3 residues: CASSVVGMSTDTQYF. In DNA form, the CDR3 reads TGTGCCAGCAGCGTAGTAGGAATGAGCACAGATACGCAGTATTTT.

A word on this clone: Other nucleotide sequences in the sample specify the same CDR3. This sequence joins TRBV29-1 and TRBJ2-7; 9 bases fit TRBD1. CDR1 is SQVTM, CDR2 ANQGSEA, per germline. CDR3 length: 14 residues. With 4 bases clipped from V and 2 bases from J, the junction kept 6 bases outside the gene matches. CDR3 sequence (DNA): TGCAGCGTTGCGGGACAGGGCCCTCCCTACGAGCAGTACTTC. It codes for CSVAGQGPPYEQYF.

The V and J genes are TRBV28 and TRBJ2-2; D remains unclear. Germline CDR1 reads MDHEN; CDR2 reads SYDVKM. CDR3 length equals 14 residues. Trimming took off 5 bases at V and 7 bases at J, with 14 bases between the two ends. CDR3 residues: CASSAVPPVGELFF. In DNA, the CDR3 is TGTGCCAGCAGTGCTGTCCCGCCAGTCGGGGAGCTGTTTTTT.

The chain has TRBV5-1 and TRBJ2-7; 7 bases agree with TRBD2. The CDR3 sequence is 12 residues long. Per germline, CDR1 SGHRS and CDR2 YFSETQ. The V gene end was trimmed by 0 bases and the J gene end by 9 bases; junction bases not matched to a gene: 3. The CDR3 bases are TGCGCCAGCAGCTTGGTAGCGGGCGCGCAGTACTTC. It codes for CASSLVAGAQYF.

This chain connects TRBV4-3 to TRBJ1-2, with D possibly being TRBD1 (6 bases). The germline V gene encodes CDR1 LGHNA and CDR2 YSLEER. V lost 3 bases to trimming and J lost 5 bases, with 25 bases between them. CDR3 length: 18 residues. The CDR3 loop is CASSQDRDTQELWYGYTF. CDR3 nucleotide sequence: TGCGCCAGCAGCCAGGATAGGGACACTCAGGAACTATGGTATGGCTACACCTTC.

In this sample, this clone turned up once. This chain joins TRBV10-3 and TRBJ2-7; D gene unclear. The CDR3 totals 14 residues. The ends were cut back, 3 bases at V and 2 bases at J, with 11 bases in the middle. The germline V gene encodes CDR1 ENHRY and CDR2 SYGVKD. CDR3 amino acids: CAISESPETYEQYF. For the CDR3, the DNA is TGTGCCATCAGTGAATCCCCGGAGACCTACGAGCAGTACTTC.

V and J are TRBV5-4 and TRBJ2-3; D might be TRBD1 or TRBD2, each matching 5 bases. V was trimmed by 0 bases and J by 2 bases, leaving 19 bases between them. CDR1 and CDR2 from the germline V gene are SGHNT and YYREEE (reference sequence). CDR3 length: 18 residues. This chain's CDR3 is CASSLGGLGVGITDTQYF. CDR3 nucleotide sequence: TGTGCCAGCAGCTTGGGAGGGTTAGGGGTTGGAATCACAGATACGCAGTATTTT.

The J gene is TRBJ1-3, the V gene TRBV6-1; unclear D gene. From germline, CDR1 is MNHNS and CDR2 SASEGT. CDR3 size: 16 residues. V dropped 2 bases and J dropped 0 bases, with 11 bases sitting between them. The CDR3 spells CASSESIASSGNTIYF. The CDR3 DNA follows: TGTGCCAGCAGTGAATCGATAGCGAGCTCTGGAAACACCATATATTTT.

The rearrangement joins TRBV5-1 to TRBJ1-2; no reliable D call. Trimming pared 4 bases from V and 0 bases from J, leaving 13 bases between. The CDR3 spans 15 residues. In germline, CDR1 is SGHRS, CDR2 YFSETQ. CDR3: CASSPAWEANYGYTF. CDR3 DNA: TGCGCCAGCAGCCCAGCGTGGGAGGCTAACTATGGCTACACCTTC.

This chain uses TRBV7-9 with TRBJ1-1; no clear D. Germline V gene sequence: CDR1 SEHNR, CDR2 FQNEAQ (reference sequence). The V end was cut by 5 bases, the J end by 4 bases, with 8 bases between. CDR3 size: 12 residues. CDR3 residues: CASSVQTTEAFF. DNA for the CDR3: TGTGCCAGCAGCGTACAAACCACTGAAGCTTTCTTT.

The CDR3 bases are TGCGCCAGCAGCCTATTCGACGTGGGCACTGAAGCTTTCTTT. Amino acid sequence: CASSLFDVGTEAFF. The chain combines TRBV4-1 with TRBJ1-1; no clear D gene. This CDR3 is 14 amino acids long. The ends were cut back, 4 bases at V and 4 bases at J, with 13 bases in the middle. CDR1 and CDR2 from the germline V gene are MGHRA and YSYEKL.

The chain recombines TRBV29-1 with TRBJ1-4, with TRBD1 as a possible D gene (5 bases). V was cut by 5 bases and J by 5 bases, with 15 bases left in between. The CDR3 loop spans 14 amino acids. Germline V gene sequence: CDR1 SQVTM, CDR2 ANQGSEA. Written as DNA, the CDR3 is TGCAGCGTTTTAGAGGCTCCAGGGAATGAAAAACTGTTTTTT. This sequence encodes CSVLEAPGNEKLFF.

This chain joins TRBV6-1 and TRBJ2-7, with D hard to call. From germline, CDR1 is MNHNS and CDR2 SASEGT. The CDR3 spans 11 residues. Trimming shortened V by 5 bases and J by 3 bases, and 5 bases separated the two germline ends. CDR3 DNA: TGTGCCAGCAGTTCCTACTACGAGCAGTACTTC. As protein: CASSSYYEQYF.

The chain's CDR3 is CASMGQGVAKNIQYF. CDR3 DNA sequence: TGTGCCAGCATGGGACAGGGGGTCGCCAAAAACATTCAGTACTTC. V usage is TRBV2 and J usage is TRBJ2-4; 11 positions match TRBD1. Germline lookup yields CDR1 SNHLY and CDR2 FYNNEI. J lost 1 base, V lost 7 bases, and 3 bases had no gene match. The CDR3 has 15 residues.

The rearrangement links TRBV6-1 to TRBJ1-5, with no clear D. V was pared by 6 bases and J by 0 bases, with 12 bases between. There are 15 residues in the CDR3. CDR1 MNHNS and CDR2 SASEGT come from the germline V gene. The CDR3 sequence is CASSVREYSNQPQHF. CDR3 in DNA: TGTGCCAGCAGCGTACGGGAGTATAGCAATCAGCCCCAGCATTTT.

The rearrangement joins TRBV29-1 to TRBJ1-1, with D perhaps matching TRBD1 (5 bases). Germline V gene sequence: CDR1 SQVTM, CDR2 ANQGSEA. Between the trimmed V and J ends, which lost 5 bases and 11 bases, there was a span of 24 bases. This CDR3 region has 14 residues. CDR3 nucleotides: TGCAGCGTTTCCCCCTCTGTGGGCGTCGAGGGGGCTTTCTTT. This gives the protein CSVSPSVGVEGAFF.

This clone was detected only once. The rearrangement joins TRBV10-1 to TRBJ1-1; TRBD1 matches at 9 bases. V lost 8 bases, J lost 5 bases, and 6 bases stayed unmatched. The CDR3 covers 13 residues. Germline V gives CDR1 WNHNN, CDR2 SYGVQD (reference sequence). The CDR3 loop reads CASLWTGATEAFF. CDR3 DNA sequence: TGCGCCAGCCTTTGGACAGGGGCGACTGAAGCTTTCTTT.

The rearrangement joins TRBV27 to TRBJ2-3, with D perhaps assigned TRBD1 or TRBD2 (5 bases each). Per germline, CDR1 MNHEY and CDR2 SMNVEV (reference sequence). V lost 8 bases and J lost 2, with 5 bases in between. The CDR3 covers 11 residues. CDR3 sequence reads: CASGTTDTQYF. CDR3 coding DNA: TGTGCCAGCGGGACCACAGATACGCAGTATTTT.

The chain recombines TRBV18 with TRBJ1-4; D is possibly TRBD1 (5 bases). Germline CDR1 is KGHSH and CDR2 is LQKENI. This CDR3 has 16 residues. Between the trimmed V and J ends, which lost 4 bases and 0 bases, there was a span of 12 bases. The CDR3 DNA reads TGTGCCAGCTCACTATACGACAGTGCAACTAATGAAAAACTGTTTTTT. Its translation: CASSLYDSATNEKLFF.

This chain connects TRBV15 to TRBJ2-3; the match to TRBD2 covers 8 bases. CDR1 LNHNV and CDR2 YYDKDF come from the germline V gene (reference sequence). Germline trimming cut 3 bases from V and 5 bases from J; bases unmatched to any gene: 4. The length of the CDR3 is 14 residues. The CDR3 spells CATSSGGAGDTQYF. DNA of the CDR3: TGTGCCACCAGCAGCGGGGGGGCGGGAGATACGCAGTATTTT.

This chain joins TRBV11-2 and TRBJ1-1; 10 positions agree with TRBD1. V lost 0 bases, J lost 11 bases, and 9 bases stayed unmatched. The V gene's germline CDR1 is SGHAT and CDR2 FQNNGV. The CDR3 contains 15 residues. For the CDR3, the DNA is TGTGCCAGCAGCTTAGAAGTGGTGACAGGGGGCTTCGCTTTCTTT. Translation: CASSLEVVTGGFAFF.

The rearrangement uses TRBV7-9 and TRBJ2-5; D unclear. Per germline, CDR1 SEHNR and CDR2 FQNEAQ (reference sequence). Between the trimmed V and J ends, which lost 3 bases and 3 bases, there was a span of 14 bases. This CDR3 comprises 15 residues. The CDR3 region is CASSFPRLGEETQYF. CDR3 DNA: TGTGCCAGCAGCTTCCCCCGACTTGGGGAAGAGACCCAGTACTTC. The full variable domain, with the rest looked up from reference TRBV7-9 and TRBJ2-5, is DTGVSQNPRHKITKRGQNVTFRCDPISEHNRLYWYRQTLGQGPEFLTYFQNEAQLEKSRLLSDRFSAERPKGSFSTLEIQRTEQGDSAMYLCASSFPRLGEETQYFGPGTRLLVL.

V is TRBV4-1 and J is TRBJ2-1, with TRBD2 identical over 7 bases. V dropped 1 base and J dropped 0; count of bases not matched to a gene: 3. The CDR3 runs to 16 residues. CDR1 and CDR2 (germline): MGHRA, YSYEKL. The CDR3 DNA sequence: TGCGCCAGCAGCCAAGTGGGGACTATCTCCTACAATGAGCAGTTCTTC. Encoded protein: CASSQVGTISYNEQFF.

The rearrangement links TRBV7-2 to TRBJ2-7; D is ambiguous. The germline V and J ends were trimmed by 5 bases and 4 bases, with 6 bases remaining between them. The CDR3 has 11 residues. The germline gives CDR1 SGHTA, CDR2 FQGNSA. The CDR3: CASSGQYEQYF. CDR3 coding DNA: TGTGCCAGCAGCGGGCAGTACGAGCAGTACTTC.

The chain carries TRBV13 and TRBJ2-2, with 8 bases identical to TRBD2. This CDR3 region has 14 residues. Germline loops: CDR1 PRHDT, CDR2 FYEKMQ (reference sequence). V lost 5 bases to trimming and J lost 6 bases; unmatched junction nucleotides: 5. CDR3 bases: TGTGCCAGCAGCCCGGGGGGGGTTTCCGGGGAGCTGTTTTTT. Translation: CASSPGGVSGELFF. The variable domain in full, with the rest retrieved from reference TRBV13 and TRBJ2-2, is AAGVIQSPRHLIKEKRETATLKCYPIPRHDTVYWYQQGPGQDPQFLISFYEKMQSDKGSIPDRFSAQQFSDYHSELNMSSLELGDSALYFCASSPGGVSGELFFGEGSRLTVL.

The chain carries TRBV6-1 and TRBJ2-7; D ambiguous. V was shortened by 7 bases and J by 3 bases, with 10 bases between the two germline ends. This CDR3 has 12 amino acids. The germline V gene has CDR1 MNHNS and CDR2 SASEGT. CDR3 sequence: CASIRQNYEQYF. CDR3 nucleotides: TGTGCCAGCATTAGACAAAACTACGAGCAGTACTTC.